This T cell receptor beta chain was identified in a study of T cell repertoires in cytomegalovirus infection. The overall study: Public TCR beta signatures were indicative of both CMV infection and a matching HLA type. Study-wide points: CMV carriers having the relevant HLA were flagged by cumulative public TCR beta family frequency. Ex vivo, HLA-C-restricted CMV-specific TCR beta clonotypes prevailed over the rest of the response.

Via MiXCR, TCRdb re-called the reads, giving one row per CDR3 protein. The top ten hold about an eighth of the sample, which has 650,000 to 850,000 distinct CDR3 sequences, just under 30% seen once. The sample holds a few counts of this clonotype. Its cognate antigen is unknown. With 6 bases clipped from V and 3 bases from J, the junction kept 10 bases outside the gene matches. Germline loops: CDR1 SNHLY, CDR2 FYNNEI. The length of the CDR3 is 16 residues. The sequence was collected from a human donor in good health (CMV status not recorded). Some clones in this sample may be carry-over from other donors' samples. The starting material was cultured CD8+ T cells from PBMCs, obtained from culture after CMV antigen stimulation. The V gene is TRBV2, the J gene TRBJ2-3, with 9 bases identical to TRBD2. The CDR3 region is CASRQLAGGRTDTQYF. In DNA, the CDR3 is TGTGCCAGCAGACAACTAGCGGGCGGTCGGACAGATACGCAGTATTTT.